This entry concerns a single T cell receptor beta chain. V was cut by 2 bases and J by 0 bases, with 11 bases left in between. This CDR3 has 16 amino acids. Per the germline V gene, CDR1 is MNHNS and CDR2 is SASEGT. The record originates from a study of blood T cell repertoires in COVID-19. The protocol was immunoSEQ multiplex PCR, while the TCRdb copy is restricted to in-frame clones and leaves out a portion. The sample has roughly 250,000 clones, 70% to 90% seen once. Individuals aged roughly 18 to 95 years were recruited from 24 US areas. Sequencing was carried out using PBMCs or T cells enriched from blood (not recorded which). The rearrangement links TRBV6-1 to TRBJ1-3; perhaps TRBD1 as D (5 bases). The source is a woman in her 50s who had recovered from COVID-19. Here the CDR3 reads CASSEFTGVSGNTIYF. DNA for the CDR3: TGTGCCAGCAGTGAATTTACGGGGGTCTCTGGAAACACCATATATTTT.